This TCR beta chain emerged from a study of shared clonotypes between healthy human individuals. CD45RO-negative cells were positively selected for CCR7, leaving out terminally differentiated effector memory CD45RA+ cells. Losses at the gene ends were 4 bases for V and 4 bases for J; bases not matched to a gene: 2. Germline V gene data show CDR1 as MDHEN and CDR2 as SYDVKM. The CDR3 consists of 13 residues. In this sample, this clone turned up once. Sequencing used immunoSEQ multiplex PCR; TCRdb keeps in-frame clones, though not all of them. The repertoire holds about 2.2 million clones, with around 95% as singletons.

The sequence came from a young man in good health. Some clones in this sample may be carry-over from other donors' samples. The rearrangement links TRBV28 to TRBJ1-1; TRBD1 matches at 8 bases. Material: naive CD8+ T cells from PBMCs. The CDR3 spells CASSYRGITEAFF. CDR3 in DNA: TGTGCCAGCAGTTACAGGGGGATCACTGAAGCTTTCTTT.